Below, one T cell receptor (beta chain) is given with its context. Its antigen is currently unknown. Sequencing used immunoSEQ multiplex PCR; TCRdb keeps in-frame clones, though not all of them. Here the sample spans about 50,000 clones, roughly nine tenths being singletons. The sample originates from a study of Tregs in tolerant kidney transplant recipients. Broader study findings: The most relevant donor-specific Treg TCRbeta repertoire apparently came from expansion with activated donor B cells. The small number of patients limits these findings pending further validation. In tolerant patients, donor-specific Tregs outgrew total Tregs, suggesting antigen-driven expansion.

Mixed chimerism was transient after nonmyeloablative marrow transplants from related graft donors. Thawed PBMCs were FACS-sorted into unstimulated CD4+CD25+CD127- regulatory T cells, CD4+CD25- non-regulatory cells, CD4 and CD8 cells. The sample consisted of CD8+ T cells from blood (PBMCs), taken 12 months after the transplant. The receptor comes from a human patient who received a combined kidney and bone marrow transplant. Some T cells could come from the graft donor.

CDR3 region: CASSLYKGTGYEQYF. The DNA for the CDR3 is TGTGCCAGCAGCTTATATAAGGGGACTGGTTACGAGCAGTACTTC. The chain couples TRBV11-2 to TRBJ2-7; TRBD2 is a possible D gene (6 bases). The ends were cut back, 2 bases at V and 4 bases at J, with 15 bases in the middle. The germline V gene has CDR1 SGHAT and CDR2 FQNNGV. CDR3 length: 15 residues. Filled out from reference TRBV11-2 and TRBJ2-7, the complete variable domain reads EAGVAQSPRYKIIEKRQSVAFWCNPISGHATLYWYQQILGQGPKLLIQFQNNGVVDDSQLPKDRFSAERLKGVDSTLKIQPAKLEDSAVYLCASSLYKGTGYEQYFGPGTRLTVT.